The 22 T cell receptor beta chains listed next were all sequenced from one sample in a study of shared clonotypes between healthy human individuals. Clones were sequenced by immunoSEQ multiplex PCR, and TCRdb holds only the in-frame ones, with some missing. This sample has some 500,000 clones, with approximately 77% found just once. The material sequenced was PBMCs. The receptors were sampled from a woman aged 40 to 50 in good health. Some clones in this sample may be carry-over from other donors' samples.

Concerning this clone: This may stem from a read error, because a much larger clone lies one nucleotide away. The chain joins TRBV6-1 to TRBJ2-3; either TRBD1 or TRBD2 may fit D (6 bases each). The CDR3 sequence is 18 residues long. The germline V gene encodes CDR1 MNHNS and CDR2 SASEGT. With 4 bases removed from V and 4 bases from J, the gap between germline ends came to 24 bases. CDR3 in DNA: TGTGCCAGCAGTGGGAGCGGAGCCTCCCCCGGGGGCGCAGATACGCAGTATTTT. It encodes CASSGSGASPGGADTQYF.

Remarks on this clone: A far larger clone is a single base away, which makes a read error likely. Other DNA sequences in this sample translate to the same CDR3. The rearrangement joins TRBV5-4 to TRBJ2-7; 7 bases fit TRBD1. The germline V gene encodes CDR1 SGHNT and CDR2 YYREEE (reference sequence). The CDR3 is 14 residues long. This CDR3 is CASSLGTALGEQYF. The CDR3 DNA is TGTGCTAGCAGCTTGGGGACAGCGCTTGGGGAGCAGTACTTC.

As for this clone: Other DNA variants within this sample encode the same CDR3. The V and J genes are TRBV7-9 and TRBJ1-5; no definite D call. V lost 1 base to trimming and J lost 3 bases, with 7 bases between them. CDR3 length: 14 amino acids. Per germline, CDR1 SEHNR and CDR2 FQNEAQ (reference sequence). CDR3 in DNA: TGTGCCAGCAGCTTAGATAGGGTCAATCAGCCCCAGCATTTT. Translation: CASSLDRVNQPQHF. The entire variable domain, with the rest obtained from reference TRBV7-9 and TRBJ1-5, is as follows: DTGVSQNPRHKITKRGQNVTFRCDPISEHNRLYWYRQTLGQGPEFLTYFQNEAQLEKSRLLSDRFSAERPKGSFSTLEIQRTEQGDSAMYLCASSLDRVNQPQHFGDGTRLSIL.

The CDR3 region is CASSFWGVTSQETQYF. DNA of the CDR3: TGTGCCAGCAGCTTCTGGGGGGTAACTTCCCAAGAGACCCAGTACTTC. V is TRBV11-2 and J is TRBJ2-5, with D possibly TRBD2 on 6 matching bases. The V end was cut by 3 bases, the J end by 1 base, with 15 bases between. The CDR3 is made up of 16 amino acids. The V gene's germline CDR1 is SGHAT and CDR2 FQNNGV.

With regard to this clone: One base separates it from a far larger clone, so it is likely a read error. The CDR3 ends on some other residue instead of the conserved phenylalanine or tryptophan, so this is likely a read error. The chain employs TRBV2 and TRBJ2-7; 12 positions match TRBD2. This CDR3 is built from 11 residues. The V gene's germline CDR1 is SNHLY and CDR2 FYNNEI. J was trimmed by 9 bases and V by 7 bases; bases with no gene match: 1. Written as DNA, the CDR3 is TGTGCCAGCAAACTAGCGGGAGGGCAGTACCTC. Translated, it gives CASKLAGGQYL.

The chain carries TRBV11-2 and TRBJ2-7; 13 positions agree with TRBD2. The CDR3 extends over 15 amino acids. J was trimmed by 6 bases and V by 3 bases; bases with no gene match: 5. Looked up from germline, CDR1 is SGHAT and CDR2 is FQNNGV. CDR3 sequence reads: CASSFTGTSGTEQYF. CDR3 DNA sequence: TGTGCCAGCAGCTTCACCGGGACTAGCGGGACCGAGCAGTACTTC.

The CDR3 protein is CSVDGGRVNTGELFF. In nucleotides, the CDR3 is TGCAGCGTTGATGGGGGGAGGGTGAACACCGGGGAGCTGTTTTTT. The V and J genes are TRBV29-1 and TRBJ2-2; 7 bases line up with TRBD2. This CDR3 contains 15 residues. CDR1 SQVTM and CDR2 ANQGSEA come from the germline V gene. J gave up 1 base and V 3 bases, and 5 bases lay outside the gene matches.

This clone was counted once. J is TRBJ2-5 and V is TRBV5-4; 9 bases fit TRBD1. Germline-derived CDR1 and CDR2 are SGHNT and YYREEE (reference sequence). J was trimmed by 4 bases and V by 4 bases; bases with no gene match: 5. CDR3 length: 14 residues. CDR3 DNA: TGTGCCAGCAGCGCGGGACAGGGAGTAGAGACCCAGTACTTC. Its translation: CASSAGQGVETQYF.

The chain links TRBV2 to TRBJ1-5, with D hard to call. CDR3 size: 13 residues. The ends were cut back, 2 bases at V and 4 bases at J, with 6 bases in the middle. Germline V gene data show CDR1 as SNHLY and CDR2 as FYNNEI. CDR3 nucleotides: TGTGCCAGCAGTGAAAACAGTAATCAGCCCCAGCATTTT. Its protein product is CASSENSNQPQHF.

This sequence joins TRBV2 and TRBJ1-5; D possibly corresponds to TRBD1 (6 bases). CDR1 is SNHLY, CDR2 FYNNEI, per germline. The CDR3 loop spans 15 amino acids. Trimming took off 6 bases at V and 11 bases at J, with 23 bases between the two ends. CDR3 amino acids: CASRGGADSGSAQHF. Here the CDR3 DNA reads TGTGCCAGCAGGGGGGGTGCGGACAGCGGATCGGCCCAGCATTTT. The complete variable domain, with remaining parts taken from reference TRBV2 and TRBJ1-5, reads EPEVTQTPSHQVTQMGQEVILRCVPISNHLYFYWYRQILGQKVEFLVSFYNNEISEKSEIFDDQFSVERPDGSNFTLKIRSTKLEDSAMYFCASRGGADSGSAQHFGDGTRLSIL.

In its sample, this clone was seen once. The V call is TRBV7-9, the J call TRBJ2-5, with 10 bases lining up with TRBD2. The J segment lost 5 bases and the V segment lost 5 bases, leaving 11 bases of the junction unmatched. The CDR3 extends over 16 amino acids. Germline V gives CDR1 SEHNR, CDR2 FQNEAQ (reference sequence). The CDR3 nucleotides read TGTGCCAGCAGCCCACATCGCAGCGGGAGGGCCGAGACCCAGTACTTC. Its translation is CASSPHRSGRAETQYF.

The chain is built from TRBV10-3 and TRBJ2-1; D might be TRBD1 (6 bases). Germline-derived CDR1 and CDR2 are ENHRY and SYGVKD. Trimming shortened V by 6 bases and J by 0 bases, and 12 bases separated the two germline ends. The CDR3 contains 15 residues. In DNA, the CDR3 is TGTGCCATCAGCTCGACAGGCAGCTCCTACAATGAGCAGTTCTTC. It encodes CAISSTGSSYNEQFF.

Details on this clone: The likely explanation is a read error, given a far larger clone one base away. This chain joins TRBV6-5 and TRBJ1-2; TRBD1 might be the D (6 bases). The V and J ends lost 6 bases and 1 base respectively, with 9 bases between them. Germline values: CDR1 MNHEY, CDR2 SVGAGI. This CDR3 has 13 residues. CDR3 amino acids: CASSLDSNYGYTF. The CDR3 region has the DNA TGTGCCAGCAGCTTGGACAGTAACTATGGCTACACCTTC.

The V call is TRBV15, the J call TRBJ2-4; D is possibly TRBD1 or TRBD2 (5 bases each). The CDR3 covers 14 residues. CDR1 LNHNV and CDR2 YYDKDF come from the germline V gene (reference sequence). Trimming shortened V by 3 bases and J by 7 bases, and 13 bases separated the two germline ends. DNA for the CDR3: TGTGCCACCAGCAGTGAAAGATGGGGGAACATTCAGTACTTC. Residues: CATSSERWGNIQYF.

On this clone itself: This is likely an artifact of a read error, given a far larger clone one base away. The CDR3 does not close with the conserved phenylalanine or tryptophan, likely indicating a read error. The CDR3 sequence is CSLGTSLQYL. Here the CDR3 DNA reads TGCAGCCTGGGGACTAGCTTGCAGTATCTT. This chain uses TRBV20-1 with TRBJ2-3; the match to TRBD2 covers 9 bases. Germline V gives CDR1 DFQATT, CDR2 SNEGSKA (reference sequence). This CDR3 is built from 10 residues.

This clone showed up just once. The rearrangement uses TRBV6-5 and TRBJ1-1; D remains unclear. The CDR3 has 11 amino acids. Germline V gene sequence: CDR1 MNHEY, CDR2 SVGAGI. Deletions cut 7 bases from V and 9 bases from J, with 12 bases between. CDR3 protein: CASTETTKAFF. In DNA form, the CDR3 reads TGTGCCAGCACCGAGACCACAAAAGCTTTCTTT.

The chain links TRBV6-1 to TRBJ1-1; TRBD1 matches at 8 bases. The CDR3 is 13 residues long. Germline V lookup: CDR1 MNHNS, CDR2 SASEGT. The V gene end was trimmed by 6 bases and the J gene end by 5 bases; junction bases not matched to a gene: 5. The CDR3 DNA reads TGTGCCAGCAGGGGACAGGTAAGGACTGAAGCTTTCTTT. Translating it yields CASRGQVRTEAFF.

The chain recombines TRBV6-1 with TRBJ2-7; D not resolved. This CDR3 contains 12 residues. Per the germline V gene, CDR1 is MNHNS and CDR2 is SASEGT. V was shortened by 2 bases and J by 3 bases, with 5 bases between the two germline ends. The CDR3 DNA reads as TGTGCCAGCAGTGAATCTGGCTACGAGCAGTACTTC. The encoded protein is CASSESGYEQYF.

Of note for this clone: The identical CDR3 is also encoded by other nucleotide sequences in the sample. The chain recombines TRBV18 with TRBJ2-3; 7 positions agree with TRBD1. CDR1 is KGHSH, CDR2 LQKENI, per germline. CDR3 size: 16 residues. V lost 3 bases to trimming and J lost 1 base; unmatched junction nucleotides: 7. CDR3 nucleotides: TGTGCCAGCTCACCTAGGGGGCCTAGGGGCACAGATACGCAGTATTTT. Protein: CASSPRGPRGTDTQYF.

CDR3 in amino acids: CASRVAGATYEQYF. CDR3 in DNA: TGTGCCAGCAGGGTAGCGGGGGCCACCTACGAGCAGTACTTC. This chain uses TRBV6-1 with TRBJ2-7; TRBD2 matches at 9 bases. CDR3 length equals 14 residues. V dropped 6 bases and J dropped 2; count of bases not matched to a gene: 5. Per germline, CDR1 MNHNS and CDR2 SASEGT.

The sample holds one count of this clone. This could be a read error, since a much larger clone is one nucleotide away. The V and J genes are TRBV11-2 and TRBJ1-1; no reliable D call. The CDR3 has 14 residues. V shed 3 bases and J shed 0 bases, with 8 bases lying between them. Looked up from germline, CDR1 is SGHAT and CDR2 is FQNNGV. The CDR3 bases are TGTGCCAGCAGCTTGGCCGGGCTGAACACTGAAGCTTTCTTT. Amino acids: CASSLAGLNTEAFF.

There are a few counts of this clone. V and J are TRBV5-1 and TRBJ2-7, with a possible D match to TRBD1 (6 bases). The length of the CDR3 is 14 residues. Looked up from germline, CDR1 is SGHRS and CDR2 is YFSETQ. Trimming took 4 bases from V and 3 from J, leaving 14 bases between them. CDR3 bases: TGCGCCAGCAGCACACAGGGTATTGGCTACGAGCAGTACTTC. Translated, it gives CASSTQGIGYEQYF.